Sequencing of this T cell receptor beta chain was carried out in a study of cytomegalovirus exposure and HLA in healthy donors. Use of 60 Vbeta and 13 Jbeta primers characterized the PCR. Data came from immunoSEQ multiplex PCR; TCRdb stores just in-frame clones and leaves some out. In the table there are some 190,000 clones, approximately 84% of which are singletons. The V gene's germline CDR1 is GTSNPN and CDR2 SVGIG (reference sequence). Trimming took off 0 bases at V and 2 bases at J, with 7 bases between the two ends. The CDR3 consists of 13 residues. This sequence joins TRBV30 and TRBJ1-1, with unresolved D. The sequence came from a girl aged 10 to 17 in good health and CMV-seropositive. Sequencing was performed on PBMCs. The CDR3 here is CAWSVQVNTEAFF. Written as DNA, the CDR3 is TGTGCCTGGAGTGTTCAGGTTAACACTGAAGCTTTCTTT.